Given below is one T cell receptor (beta chain) in context. The antigen this receptor binds is unknown. Per-nucleotide qualities are absent, and no much larger clonotype sits a single base away. Participants in the prospective study were enrolled through a virtual design, were aged roughly 18 to 100 years, and lived in 20 to 30 United States geographic areas. To assign participants to cohorts, the prospective study relied on clinical history that participants themselves reported in a screening survey and a study questionnaire. Recovered participants in ImmuneRACE Cohort 3 were defined as having two consecutive negative NP/OP PCR tests, clearance from a healthcare professional, or resolution of symptoms. Each participant in the prospective study had whole blood, serum and a nasopharyngeal or oropharyngeal swab collected by mobile phlebotomists. Prospective study participants could optionally give additional blood draws and questionnaires over an approximately 2-month period. Before DNA extraction, blood samples from the prospective study were shipped at room temperature or frozen.

These data originate in a study of blood T cell repertoires in COVID-19 (TCRdb year 2020). General notes on the study: Samples from collaborators originated in the United States, Italy and Spain and spanned both the acute and convalescent phases of COVID-19. Where available, HLA class I and class II types were obtained from metadata supplied by the sample provider rather than from assay-based typing. The material from the prospective study consisted of cDNA or gDNA derived from T cells, B-cell-depleted T cells, or PBMCs. Subjects who had been exposed to COVID-19, were actively infected with it, or had recovered from it provided the deeply sampled blood TCRbeta repertoires that made up the dataset. The repertoires were made available in a free public database intended to serve as a resource for research on the immune response to SARS-CoV-2. The samples were drawn from two sources: the first 160 participants of the ongoing ImmuneRACE study, and 1,254 subjects contributed by 6 global collaborators. A de-identified subject ID, COVID-19 status, age in years and sex were almost always included in the sample metadata.

Trimming removed 7 bases from V and 5 bases from J, leaving 18 bases between the germline ends. CDR1 and CDR2 are drawn from the germline V gene: MNHEY, SVGAGI. From the cysteine up to the phenylalanine, the CDR3 has a length of 14 residues. CDR3 DNA is the only sequence kept; it has 42 bases, read in frame from the first base. Points the paper makes about the study in general: The quantity of clinical and demographic metadata differed by source and by participant and was supplied without curation.

TCRbeta CDR3 regions were amplified from genomic DNA using the immunoSEQ Assay, a bias-controlled multiplex PCR. Under the source paper's analysis protocol: The number of nucleated cells in each sample was estimated from the amplification of reference gene primers within the assay. To quantify the absolute abundance of each unique TCRbeta CDR3 rearrangement, sequence reads were collapsed and filtered. For each sample, productive Simpson clonality was calculated as the square root of Simpson's diversity index over productive rearrangements. TCRdb limited this immuneACCESS table to in-frame rearrangements with V and J called. A share of clones is missing; checked studies link under half to unresolved V genes, and the rest is unexplained. Clone size and the V and J calls come from that table; the DNA yielded D and trimming. Present in this sample are about 480,000 clones, roughly 90% of which were seen just once. The ten largest clones capture around 1.9% of the sample.

The sample consisted of PBMCs or T cells enriched from blood (not recorded which). This chain is built from TRBV6-5 and TRBJ2-7; matching of 7 bases hints at TRBD1 as the D gene. This receptor was taken from a woman aged 40 to 49 who had recovered from COVID-19. The DNA reads as follows: TGTGCCAGCACCAGGGGGGCAGGTAGTAACGAGCAGTACTTC. Translated, this is CASTRGAGSNEQYF.